This TCR beta chain is from a study of blood T cell repertoires in COVID-19. Background on the study: Whether acute or convalescent, the COVID-19 samples came from the United States, Italy and Spain. Nucleic acid was either cDNA or gDNA, and it came from T cells, B-cell-depleted T cells, or PBMCs.

Germline-derived CDR1 and CDR2 are MNHNS and SASEGT. This CDR3 is 16 amino acids long. The V and J ends lost 2 bases and 5 bases, in that order; junction bases with no gene match: 5. Authors' methods: From reference gene primer amplification, estimates of nucleated cell counts were derived. Clones were sequenced by immunoSEQ multiplex PCR, and TCRdb holds only the in-frame ones, with some missing. The V and J calls and the clone size are those of that table, but D and trimming were determined from the DNA. This table has 240,000 or so clones, roughly four fifths appearing once. The receptor's source is a man aged 25 to 45 who had recovered from COVID-19. The chain joins TRBV6-1 to TRBJ2-1; 11 nucleotides line up with TRBD1. Source material: peripheral blood. The CDR3 is CASSERTGGVDNEQFF. CDR3 nucleotides: TGTGCCAGCAGTGAAAGGACAGGGGGCGTCGACAATGAGCAGTTCTTC.